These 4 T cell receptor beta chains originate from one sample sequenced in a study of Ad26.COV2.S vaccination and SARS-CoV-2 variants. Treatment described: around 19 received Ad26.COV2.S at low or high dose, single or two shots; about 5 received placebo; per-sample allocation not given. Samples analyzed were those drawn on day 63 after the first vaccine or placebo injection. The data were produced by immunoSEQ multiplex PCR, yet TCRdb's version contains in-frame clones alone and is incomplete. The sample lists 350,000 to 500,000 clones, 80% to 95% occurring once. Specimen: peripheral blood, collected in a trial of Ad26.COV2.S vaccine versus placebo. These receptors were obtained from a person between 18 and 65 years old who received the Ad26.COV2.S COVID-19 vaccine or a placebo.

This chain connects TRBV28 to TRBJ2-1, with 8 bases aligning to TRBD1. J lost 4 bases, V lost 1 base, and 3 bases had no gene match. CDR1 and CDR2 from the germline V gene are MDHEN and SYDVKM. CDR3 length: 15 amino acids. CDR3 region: CASSLSGQEYNEQFF. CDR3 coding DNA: TGTGCCAGCAGTTTATCGGGACAGGAGTACAATGAGCAGTTCTTC.

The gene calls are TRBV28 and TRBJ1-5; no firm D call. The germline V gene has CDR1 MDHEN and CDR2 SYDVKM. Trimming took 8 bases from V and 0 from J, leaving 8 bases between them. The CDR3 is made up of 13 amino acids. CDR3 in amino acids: CASGGYSNQPQHF. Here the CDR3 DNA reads TGTGCCAGCGGAGGGTATAGCAATCAGCCCCAGCATTTT.

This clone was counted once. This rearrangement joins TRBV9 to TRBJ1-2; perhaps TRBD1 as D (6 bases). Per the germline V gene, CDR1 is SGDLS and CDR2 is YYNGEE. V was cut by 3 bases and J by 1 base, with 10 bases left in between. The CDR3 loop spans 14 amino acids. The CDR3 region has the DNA TGTGCCAGCAGCGCTGGGGGGCTTAACTATGGCTACACCTTC. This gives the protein CASSAGGLNYGYTF.

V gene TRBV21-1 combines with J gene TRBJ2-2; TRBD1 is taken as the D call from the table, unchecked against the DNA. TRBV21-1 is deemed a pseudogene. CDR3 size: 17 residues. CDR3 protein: CASSKNPRDRNTGELFF. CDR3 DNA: TGTGCCAGCAGCAAAAATCCACGGGACAGAAACACCGGGGAGCTGTTTTTT.